This T cell receptor (beta chain) was sequenced in a study of cytomegalovirus exposure and HLA in healthy donors (dated by TCRdb to the late 2010s). For the wider study: A later analysis indicated that the roughly 130 validation repertoires were generated on the platform also employed for the 600 to 750 repertoires of the first cohort. The study aimed to test whether signatures of past pathogen exposure could be identified by cataloging public T cell receptors. Along with the approximately 700-subject first cohort, a separate validation cohort of over 90 different subjects was used. High-throughput TCR immunosequencing, statistical association of individual TCRs with disease status, and machine learning were combined to predict cytomegalovirus infection status.

Study-wide conclusions, independent of this receptor: Across donors, most TCR sequences were observed very rarely, whereas some public TCRs were present in many individuals. The classifier was reported to diagnose cytomegalovirus status with high specificity and sensitivity in both the original cohort and the validation cohort. In the study, 164 TCR beta chains were listed as associated with cytomegalovirus. Subsequent analysis determined that TCRs grouped into clusters in the first cohort also showed a tendency toward co-occurrence across the roughly 110 validation repertoires, and 94% of cluster scores exceeded 0. The validation cohort had no HLA typing available for a later analysis, so co-occurrence within that cohort was assessed over all 120 or so repertoires. The authors suggested that the approach could potentially be extended to other disease states and immunological phenotypes. In vitro tests confirmed that a few of the cytomegalovirus-associated TCR beta chains recognize cytomegalovirus antigens.

A remark on this clone: The clone's antigen remains unknown. No qualities accompany the bases; no much larger clone lies one base away.

Via the germline V gene, CDR1 is MRHNA and CDR2 SNTAGT. Taken from cysteine to phenylalanine, the CDR3 has 15 residues. CDR3 DNA is the only sequence kept; it has 45 bases, read in frame from the first base. The germline V end is reduced by 7 bases and the J end by 5 bases; junction bases left unmatched: 10. The library was prepared using the immunoSEQ multiplex PCR assay. In the authors' own workflow: A statistical classification framework was built to diagnose cytomegalovirus status from the catalog of TCR beta chain sequences. What TCRdb holds here is the immuneACCESS table cut down to in-frame rearrangements. Part of the clones is not present; checked against another copy, under half of the missing clones reflect an unresolved V gene, and the others are unexplained. V, J and clone size are taken as reported in that table, and D and trimming were inferred from the DNA itself. This sample has some 60,000 clones in its table, and around 96% of those were observed once. The ten largest clones capture 0.85% to 1% of the sample.

Donors formed part of the validation cohort, which comprised 120 subjects and was distinct from the first cohort of 666 subjects. The sample consisted of PBMCs. The rearranged segments are TRBV6-4 and TRBJ1-5; 8 central bases correspond to TRBD1. The sequence was collected from a man younger than 35 in good health and CMV-seronegative. The DNA sequence is TGTGCCAGCAATCGGGACAGGATCATCGATCAGCCCCAGCATTTT. Its translation is CASNRDRIIDQPQHF.